The 29 T cell receptor beta chains in this list originate from one sample, sequenced in a study of T cells after yellow fever vaccination. TCRdb analysed the 5' RACE reads with MiXCR anew, one entry per CDR3 protein. Here the sample spans more than 300,000 distinct CDR3 sequences, about 10% being singletons. Sequenced material: CD4+ T cells sorted from PBMCs, taken 45 days after the yellow fever booster vaccination. The receptor set was obtained from a man between 18 and 29 years old who received the YFV17D yellow fever vaccine.

In this sample, this clonotype turned up many times. V usage is TRBV6-6 and J usage is TRBJ1-2, with D perhaps TRBD1 (6 bases). The CDR3 is 16 amino acids. Looked up from germline, CDR1 is MNHNY and CDR2 is SVGAGI (reference sequence). Trimming pared 5 bases from V and 1 base from J, leaving 17 bases between. CDR3 DNA: TGTGCCAGCAGTGACGGAGGGGAAGGGGGTAACTATGGCTACACCTTC. This translates into CASSDGGEGGNYGYTF.

The gene calls are TRBV5-1 and TRBJ1-5; possible D gene TRBD1, 5 bases. Germline lookup yields CDR1 SGHRS and CDR2 YFSETQ. CDR3 length: 15 amino acids. With 0 bases removed from V and 5 bases from J, the gap between germline ends came to 12 bases. The CDR3 bases are TGCGCCAGCAGCTTGGCGTCTGGGGGGGATCAGCCCCAGCATTTT. Residues: CASSLASGGDQPQHF.

The chain couples TRBV7-3 to TRBJ2-5; D perhaps matches TRBD1 (6 bases). CDR1 is SGHTA, CDR2 FQGTGA, per germline. The CDR3 totals 14 residues. V was pared by 5 bases and J by 4 bases, with 14 bases between. The CDR3: CASSPGSRGETQYF. In DNA form, the CDR3 reads TGTGCCAGCAGCCCCGGAAGCAGGGGAGAGACCCAGTACTTC.

The chain joins TRBV9 to TRBJ1-1; TRBD1 matches 11 bases. V lost 0 bases and J lost 4; bases outside the gene matches: 5. This CDR3 is 16 amino acids long. Germline V lookup: CDR1 SGDLS, CDR2 YYNGEE. The CDR3 loop reads CASSVGDRGLGTEAFF. CDR3 in DNA: TGTGCCAGCAGCGTAGGGGACAGGGGGTTAGGCACTGAAGCTTTCTTT.

CDR3 DNA sequence: TGCGCCAGCAGCCCTCAGGGGAACAGTGGACTTCCCCTCGTGTCTGGGGCCAACGTCCTGACTTTC. Translated, it gives CASSPQGNSGLPLVSGANVLTF. This chain links TRBV5-1 with TRBJ2-6; tentative D call: TRBD1 (6 bases). The V gene's germline CDR1 is SGHRS and CDR2 YFSETQ. V dropped 4 bases and J dropped 1 base, with 30 bases sitting between them. The CDR3 extends over 22 amino acids.

A few counts support this clonotype. This chain joins TRBV29-1 and TRBJ2-3; 7 nucleotides match TRBD2. The length of the CDR3 is 13 residues. CDR1 and CDR2 (germline): SQVTM, ANQGSEA. The V and J ends lost 6 bases and 0 bases, in that order; junction bases with no gene match: 3. DNA for the CDR3: TGCAGCGTGGCTAGCGGTAGCACAGATACGCAGTATTTT. It translates to CSVASGSTDTQYF.

This clonotype appeared many times. The V and J genes are TRBV29-1 and TRBJ1-5; D remains unclear. Trimming cost V 7 bases and J 0 bases, with 10 bases left between them. Looked up from germline, CDR1 is SQVTM and CDR2 is ANQGSEA. The CDR3 runs to 13 residues. In DNA form, the CDR3 reads TGCAGCGCCCAATGGGATAGCAATCAGCCCCAGCATTTT. Amino acid sequence: CSAQWDSNQPQHF.

This clonotype was observed a few times. The chain combines TRBV29-1 with TRBJ1-4; 8 bases are shared with TRBD1. CDR1 SQVTM and CDR2 ANQGSEA come from the germline V gene. CDR3 length equals 15 residues. V lost 7 bases to trimming and J lost 10 bases; unmatched junction nucleotides: 17. The CDR3 sequence: CSARHTGQGLGKLFF. For the CDR3, the DNA is TGCAGCGCCCGACATACAGGACAGGGTTTGGGAAAACTGTTTTTT.

The rearrangement links TRBV20-1 to TRBJ2-7; no clear D gene. There are 13 residues in the CDR3. Per the germline V gene, CDR1 is DFQATT and CDR2 is SNEGSKA (reference sequence). Trimming took off 1 base at V and 2 bases at J, with 9 bases between the two ends. The CDR3 sequence: CSARVPYAYEQYF. The CDR3 DNA reads TGCAGTGCTAGAGTTCCATACGCCTACGAGCAGTACTTC.

This clonotype was recorded at least ten times. This chain links TRBV7-9 with TRBJ2-5; 9 positions match TRBD2. The CDR3 extends over 16 amino acids. Trimming took 5 bases from V and 1 from J; bases not matched to a gene: 8. Germline assignment: CDR1 SEHNR and CDR2 FQNEAQ (reference sequence). CDR3 coding DNA: TGTGCCAGCAGCCCCGGGCTAGCGGGATCCCAAGAGACCCAGTACTTC. It encodes CASSPGLAGSQETQYF.

The table lists this clonotype with a few counts. CDR3 DNA sequence: TGTGCCAGCAGCTTACGAGCTTACAATGAGCAGTTCTTC. It encodes CASSLRAYNEQFF. V usage is TRBV7-2 and J usage is TRBJ2-1; no firm D call. Germline V gene sequence: CDR1 SGHTA, CDR2 FQGNSA. CDR3 size: 13 residues. With 2 bases removed from V and 4 bases from J, the gap between germline ends came to 6 bases. The variable domain in full, with the rest retrieved from reference TRBV7-2 and TRBJ2-1, is GAGVSQSPSNKVTEKGKDVELRCDPISGHTALYWYRQSLGQGLEFLIYFQGNSAPDKSGLPSDRFSAERTGGSVSTLTIQRTQQEDSAVYLCASSLRAYNEQFFGPGTRLTVL.

This chain joins TRBV5-5 and TRBJ2-3; D may be TRBD2 (6 bases). This CDR3 is 13 amino acids long. In germline, CDR1 is SGHKS, CDR2 YYEKEE (reference sequence). Trimming removed 4 bases at V and 8 bases at J, with 14 bases between. CDR3 loop: CASSQPDYPTQYF. The CDR3 nucleotides read TGTGCCAGCAGCCAACCGGACTACCCTACGCAGTATTTT.

This CDR3 is CASSLVLRGGNEQFF. As DNA, the CDR3 is TGTGCCAGCAGCTTAGTTCTTCGGGGTGGCAATGAGCAGTTCTTC. This sequence joins TRBV7-2 and TRBJ2-1, with D possibly TRBD2 on 5 matching bases. The CDR3 is 15 amino acids. Germline CDR1 reads SGHTA; CDR2 reads FQGNSA. Trimming removed 1 base at V and 6 bases at J, with 13 bases between.

The V and J genes are TRBV19 and TRBJ2-5; D is unclear. The CDR3 contains 13 residues. Germline values: CDR1 LNHDA, CDR2 SQIVND (reference sequence). Between the trimmed V and J ends, which lost 4 bases and 4 bases, there was a span of 10 bases. Written as DNA, the CDR3 is TGTGCCAGTAGTACGGGTCTGGGAGAGACCCAGTACTTC. It specifies CASSTGLGETQYF. The full variable domain, rest sourced from reference TRBV19 and TRBJ2-5, is DGGITQSPKYLFRKEGQNVTLSCEQNLNHDAMYWYRQDPGQGLRLIYYSQIVNDFQKGDIAEGYSVSREKKESFPLTVTSAQKNPTAFYLCASSTGLGETQYFGPGTRLLVL.

V gene TRBV20-1 combines with J gene TRBJ2-5, with D possibly matching TRBD1 (5 bases). Trimming shortened V by 3 bases and J by 5 bases, and 19 bases separated the two germline ends. The germline V gene has CDR1 DFQATT and CDR2 SNEGSKA (reference sequence). This CDR3 region has 15 residues. The CDR3 reads CSARERAQVLETQYF. As DNA, the CDR3 is TGCAGTGCTAGGGAACGGGCACAGGTTCTTGAGACCCAGTACTTC.

The chain recombines TRBV5-4 with TRBJ1-1; 10 bases are shared with TRBD1. This CDR3 region has 15 residues. Germline trimming cut 1 base from V and 5 bases from J; bases unmatched to any gene: 5. In germline, CDR1 is SGHNT, CDR2 YYREEE (reference sequence). The CDR3 nucleotides are TGTGCCAGCAGCTTGCCAGACAGGGGGCGAACTGAAGCTTTCTTT. Protein: CASSLPDRGRTEAFF.

This clonotype came up a few times. The chain employs TRBV5-1 and TRBJ2-1; D ambiguous. The CDR3 spans 13 residues. The V end was cut by 0 bases, the J end by 4 bases, with 5 bases between. Germline values: CDR1 SGHRS, CDR2 YFSETQ. The CDR3 spells CASSLVRYNEQFF. In DNA, the CDR3 is TGCGCCAGCAGCTTGGTTAGGTACAATGAGCAGTTCTTC.

The chain carries TRBV7-2 and TRBJ2-5; 7 bases align to TRBD2. This CDR3 is 14 amino acids long. Germline CDR1 SGHTA, CDR2 FQGNSA. J was trimmed by 7 bases and V by 5 bases; bases with no gene match: 10. The CDR3 sequence: CASSDGLGPGTQYF. The CDR3 DNA reads as TGTGCCAGCAGCGACGGACTAGGGCCCGGGACCCAGTACTTC.

The rearrangement joins TRBV7-3 to TRBJ1-2; 9 bases are a match to TRBD1. Germline V gene data show CDR1 as SGHTA and CDR2 as FQGTGA. With 4 bases clipped from V and 11 bases from J, the junction kept 5 bases outside the gene matches. The CDR3 contains 12 residues. The CDR3 is CASSSGQGSYTF. The CDR3 bases are TGTGCCAGCAGCTCAGGACAGGGGAGTTACACCTTC.

This clonotype was counted between two and nine times. The V call is TRBV5-1, the J call TRBJ2-5; D is ambiguous. The CDR3 consists of 14 residues. Per the germline V gene, CDR1 is SGHRS and CDR2 is YFSETQ. The V end lost 4 bases, the J end lost 2 bases, and 12 bases lay between the germline ends. The CDR3 here is CASSRRAGQETQYF. The DNA of the CDR3 is TGCGCCAGCAGCCGCAGAGCAGGACAAGAGACCCAGTACTTC.

The V call is TRBV7-3, the J call TRBJ2-3; D perhaps matches TRBD2 (5 bases). Germline assignment: CDR1 SGHTA and CDR2 FQGTGA. CDR3 size: 14 residues. V lost 0 bases and J 6 bases, leaving 10 bases between the germline ends. The DNA for the CDR3 is TGTGCCAGCAGCTTAACGGGAGAACGTGATACGCAGTATTTT. It codes for CASSLTGERDTQYF.

The rearrangement joins TRBV20-1 to TRBJ1-2, with D possibly TRBD1 on 6 matching bases. The length of the CDR3 is 12 residues. Germline values: CDR1 DFQATT, CDR2 SNEGSKA (reference sequence). Trimming pared 1 base from V and 5 bases from J, leaving 8 bases between. CDR3 sequence (DNA): TGCAGTGCTAGAGGGACAGCTTATGGCTACACCTTC. The encoded protein is CSARGTAYGYTF.

The rearrangement joins TRBV5-5 to TRBJ1-5, with a tentative D call TRBD1 (5 bases). Trimming pared 1 base from V and 0 bases from J, leaving 8 bases between. The CDR3 sequence is 15 residues long. Germline lookup yields CDR1 SGHKS and CDR2 YYEKEE (reference sequence). CDR3 loop: CASSLWGDSNQPQHF. For the CDR3, the DNA is TGTGCCAGCAGCTTGTGGGGCGATAGCAATCAGCCCCAGCATTTT.

This clonotype was detected ten times or more. This chain links TRBV6-2 or TRBV6-3 with TRBJ2-7, with D possibly TRBD2 on 5 matching bases. Deletions cut 2 bases from V and 4 bases from J, with 9 bases between. The CDR3 is made up of 13 amino acids. Germline CDR1 reads MNHEY; CDR2 reads SVGEGT. CDR3 bases: TGTGCCAGCAGTTACGAGGGATATTACGAGCAGTACTTC. This sequence encodes CASSYEGYYEQYF.

On this clonotype: One junction end disagrees with the germline gene, perhaps due to a read error. This rearrangement joins TRBV12-3 or TRBV12-4 to TRBJ1-2; D unresolved. The CDR3 runs 12 residues. CDR3: CASMWAPYSYTF. The CDR3 DNA is TGTGCCAGCATGTGGGCACCCTATAGCTACACCTTC.

This clonotype has more than one count but fewer than ten. The chain combines TRBV6-5 with TRBJ2-6; weak D call: TRBD1 (6 bases). Germline assignment: CDR1 MNHEY and CDR2 SVGAGI. This CDR3 region has 19 residues. Trimming pared 6 bases from V and 0 bases from J, leaving 21 bases between. CDR3 protein: CASRILTGGFNSGANVLTF. Written as DNA, the CDR3 is TGTGCCAGCAGGATCCTGACAGGAGGCTTCAACTCTGGGGCCAACGTCCTGACTTTC.

The V and J genes are TRBV5-6 and TRBJ1-1, with D hard to call. Trimming shortened V by 4 bases and J by 6 bases, and 13 bases separated the two germline ends. Per the germline V gene, CDR1 is SGHDT and CDR2 is YYEEEE. The CDR3 extends over 13 amino acids. The CDR3 protein is CASSLYRTSEAFF. The CDR3, as DNA: TGTGCCAGCAGCCTATACAGAACCTCTGAAGCTTTCTTT.

This chain uses TRBV5-5 with TRBJ2-1, with D possibly being TRBD2 (6 bases). Germline assignment: CDR1 SGHKS and CDR2 YYEKEE (reference sequence). V was clipped by 4 bases and J by 4 bases, with 15 bases between them. The length of the CDR3 is 15 residues. CDR3 sequence: CASSNQLAGYNEQFF. The DNA of the CDR3 is TGTGCCAGCAGCAACCAGCTGGCGGGGTACAATGAGCAGTTCTTC.

This clonotype was detected only a few times. This chain connects TRBV5-1 to TRBJ1-1; maybe TRBD1 (5 bases). Germline V gene sequence: CDR1 SGHRS, CDR2 YFSETQ. V was pared by 1 base and J by 0 bases, with 13 bases between. The CDR3 length is 16 residues. CDR3 protein: CASSLLGTDMNTEAFF. DNA of the CDR3: TGCGCCAGCAGCTTGCTCGGGACGGATATGAACACTGAAGCTTTCTTT.